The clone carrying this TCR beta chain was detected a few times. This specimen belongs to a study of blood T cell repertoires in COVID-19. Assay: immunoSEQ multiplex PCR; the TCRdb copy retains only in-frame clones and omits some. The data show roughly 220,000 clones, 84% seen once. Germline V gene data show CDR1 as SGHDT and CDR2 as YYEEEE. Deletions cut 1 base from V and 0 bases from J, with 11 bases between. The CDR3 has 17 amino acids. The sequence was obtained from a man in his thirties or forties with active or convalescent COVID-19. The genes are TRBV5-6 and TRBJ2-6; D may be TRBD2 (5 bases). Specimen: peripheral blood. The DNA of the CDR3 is TGTGCCAGCAGCTTGCTAGCCCCGAGCTCTGGGGCCAACGTCCTGACTTTC. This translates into CASSLLAPSSGANVLTF.